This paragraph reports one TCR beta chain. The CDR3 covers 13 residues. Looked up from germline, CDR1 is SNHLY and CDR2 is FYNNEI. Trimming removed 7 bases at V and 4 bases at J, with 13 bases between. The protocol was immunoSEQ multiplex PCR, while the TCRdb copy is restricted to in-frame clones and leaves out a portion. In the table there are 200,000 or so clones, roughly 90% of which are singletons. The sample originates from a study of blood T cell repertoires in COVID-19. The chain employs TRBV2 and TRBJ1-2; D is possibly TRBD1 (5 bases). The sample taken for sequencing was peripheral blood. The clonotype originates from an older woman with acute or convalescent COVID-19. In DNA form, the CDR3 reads TGTGCCAGCACCCACCGACAGATCTATGGCTACACCTTC. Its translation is CASTHRQIYGYTF.